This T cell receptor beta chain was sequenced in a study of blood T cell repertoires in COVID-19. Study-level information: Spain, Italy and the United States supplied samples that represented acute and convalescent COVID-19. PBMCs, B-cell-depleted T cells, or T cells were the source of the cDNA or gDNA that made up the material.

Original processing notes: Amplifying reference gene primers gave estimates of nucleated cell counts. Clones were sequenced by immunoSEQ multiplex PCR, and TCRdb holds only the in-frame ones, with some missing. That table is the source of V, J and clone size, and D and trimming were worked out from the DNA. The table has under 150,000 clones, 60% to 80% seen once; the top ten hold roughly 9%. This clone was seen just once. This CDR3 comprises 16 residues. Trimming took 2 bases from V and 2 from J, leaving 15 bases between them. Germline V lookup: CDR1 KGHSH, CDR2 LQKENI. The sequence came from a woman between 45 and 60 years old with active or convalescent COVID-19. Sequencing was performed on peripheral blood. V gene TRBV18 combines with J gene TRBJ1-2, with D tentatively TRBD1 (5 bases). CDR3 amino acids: CASSPGYGRANYGYTF. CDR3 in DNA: TGTGCCAGCTCACCAGGCTACGGCAGGGCGAACTATGGCTACACCTTC.